This T cell receptor beta chain was obtained from a study of shared clonotypes between healthy human individuals (dated by TCRdb to 2018 to 2021). About the full investigation: Three men and a couple of women, aged 18 to 49 years, made up the cohort. For each donor, three plates each were used for CD4 naive and CD4 memory, two plates were used for CD8 naive, and one plate was used for CD8 memory. The study deeply sequenced blood TCR repertoires of several healthy adults to estimate repertoire size and the extent of clonotype sharing between individuals. To increase sequencing depth and limit assay-specific biases, TCR repertoire library preparation and sequencing were carried out by different laboratories using diverse techniques. Leukapheresis yielded between about 0.9 and 9 billion PBMCs per donor.

Using the deep immunoSEQ assay, TCR CDR3 regions were amplified from genomic DNA by multiplex PCR. For each cell subset, the extracted genomic DNA was distributed evenly across all wells of several immunoSEQ 96-well plates, and each plate served as one replicate. Each replicate PCR for sorted subsets received around 210 ng genomic DNA, equal to roughly 33,000 T cell genomes. Purified libraries were quantified with a Qubit 3.0 fluorometer, sized on a Bioanalyzer 2100, and re-quantified with the KAPA Library Quantification kit. A separate single-read 150-cycle Illumina NextSeq 550 flow cell was used to sequence each immunoSEQ 96-well plate. Turning to the authors' computational methods: Because the immunoSEQ output included only junctional sequences and no quality scores, the filtering could not be the same as the filtering used for full-length reads. Sequences were annotated with PyIR, a Python wrapper for IgBLAST v1.9, and V/J genes and CDR3 were assigned using IMGT germline references. Any read was removed if the V/J assignment was weak (E-value above 1e-6), the CDR3 was missing, or the read contained stop codons, out-of-frame junctions, or ambiguous translated residues. V3J clonotypes were defined as sequences sharing the same inferred V gene, J gene, and CDR3 amino acid sequence. Percentage overlap between repertoires was calculated by dividing the number of shared unique clonotypes by the size of the smaller repertoire. Three approaches were used to assess repertoire richness: RTK rarefaction, the Chao1 estimator, and Recon v2.1 estimates of unobserved clonotypes. OLGA was used to compute generation probabilities for all TCRbeta clonotypes that the gDNA method yielded from a handful of donors. The clones in this table, taken by TCRdb from immuneACCESS, are in-frame only. Not every clone is retained; where verified, under half of the shortfall comes from an unresolved V gene, and the cause of the rest is unknown. V, J and clone size derive from that table, while D and trimming were established from the DNA sequence. The sample yields roughly 1 million clones; more than 65% were counted once. Clones ranked in the top ten supply nearly 1.5% of the sample.

What the work shows at the level of the full study, not this receptor alone: Clonotypes shared by all four sorted-subset donors showed higher generation probabilities than non-shared clonotypes. Roughly 5% of naive CD4, 3% to 4% of naive CD8, 2.3% of memory CD4, and 0.35% to 0.5% of memory CD8 clonotypes were shared across a handful of donors. Larger estimated clonotype richness was generally found for naive subsets than for memory subsets. Pairwise subsampling indicated that sequencing depth was expected to affect the degree of clonotype sharing among donors. Sampling was restricted to blood, and TCR repertoires in tissues likely differ from the TCR repertoires found in blood. Because the study included a small number of donors, the genetic and exposure-history diversity represented was limited. Incomplete sequencing was indicated by rarefaction of sorted-subset datasets, despite the large sequencing depth.

Donors were healthy HIV-negative adults with no recently reported acute infections or vaccinations. Every donor was a Caucasian adult living in Nashville, Tennessee, USA. CD4+ T cells were enriched by magnetic negative selection, after which naive cells were positively selected on CD45RA and the negative fraction was taken as the memory subset. Blood was collected by leukapheresis, and PBMCs were isolated by Ficoll-Histopaque density gradient centrifugation and then cryopreserved in liquid nitrogen vapor phase. Analytical flow cytometry was used to check the purity and quantity of each magnetically sorted T cell population. From each sorted fraction, genomic DNA was isolated and quantified by UV absorbance on a Nanodrop 2000c. Concerning this clone: Its binding antigen is unknown. Within one base of it there is no much larger clone, and no base qualities were kept.

This TCR came from a man aged 18 to 30 in good health. Source material: memory CD4+ T cells sorted from blood. Taken with the paper, the label for cell subset or site translates to: CD45RA-negative fraction.

The CDR3 protein sequence reads: CASSSQTGTFSGNTIYF. The sequence in DNA is TGCGCCAGCAGCTCGCAGACAGGGACCTTCTCTGGAAACACCATATATTTT. The rearranged chain carries TRBV5-1 and TRBJ1-3, with 7 junctional bases fitting TRBD1. Including the terminal cysteine and phenylalanine, the CDR3 comprises 17 residues. The entry retains the CDR3 DNA only, 51 bases that are in frame from base 1. After removal of 3 bases from V and 0 bases from J, the junction retains 9 bases not matched to a gene. Sequences SGHRS (CDR1) and YFSETQ (CDR2) are obtained from the germline V gene. Where the CDR3 stops, the reference TRBV5-1 and TRBJ1-3 genes take over; the full variable domain is KAGVTQTPRYLIKTRGQQVTLSCSPISGHRSVSWYQQTPGQGLQFLFEYFSETQRNKGNFPGRFSGRQFSNSRSEMNVSTLELGDSALYLCASSSQTGTFSGNTIYFGEGSWLTVV.